This T cell receptor (beta chain) appears in the sequencing data of a study of blood T cell repertoires in COVID-19. CDR3 length: 14 amino acids. In germline, CDR1 is LNHNV, CDR2 YYDKDF (reference sequence). Trimming removed 0 bases at V and 2 bases at J, with 7 bases between. The method was immunoSEQ multiplex PCR; TCRdb's version includes in-frame clones alone and lacks a portion of them. The sample lists roughly 250,000 clones; around 86% were seen once. The TCR comes from a woman aged 60-75 years with active or convalescent COVID-19. Material: peripheral blood. The rearrangement uses TRBV15 and TRBJ1-2; no clear D gene. CDR3 protein: CATSRDSQNYGYTF. In nucleotides, the CDR3 is TGTGCCACCAGCAGAGATTCACAGAACTATGGCTACACCTTC. The whole variable domain, filled in from reference TRBV15 and TRBJ1-2, reads DAMVIQNPRYQVTQFGKPVTLSCSQTLNHNVMYWYQQKSSQAPKLLFHYYDKDFNNEADTPDNFQSRRPNTSFCFLDIRSPGLGDTAMYLCATSRDSQNYGYTFGSGTRLTVV.